Shown below are 13 T cell receptor beta chains from a single sample sequenced in a study of blood T cell repertoires in COVID-19. Repertoires were generated with immunoSEQ multiplex PCR, while TCRdb's copy carries only in-frame clones and drops some. The table has some 130,000 clones, approximately 88% seen once. The source material was peripheral blood. The source of these receptors is a man between 50 and 59 years old with acute or convalescent COVID-19.

This clone came up once. The chain links TRBV7-2 to TRBJ2-3, with 12 nucleotides matching TRBD2. The CDR3 is made up of 14 amino acids. Germline values: CDR1 SGHTA, CDR2 FQGNSA. The junction had 3 bases not matched to a gene; V was cut back by 7 bases and J by 4 bases. Here the CDR3 DNA reads TGTGCCAGCACCCGACTAGCGGGGGCAGATACGCAGTATTTT. Its protein is CASTRLAGADTQYF. Based on the CDR3 plus reference TRBV7-2 and TRBJ2-3, the full variable domain is GAGVSQSPSNKVTEKGKDVELRCDPISGHTALYWYRQSLGQGLEFLIYFQGNSAPDKSGLPSDRFSAERTGGSVSTLTIQRTQQEDSAVYLCASTRLAGADTQYFGPGTRLTVL.

J is TRBJ1-1 and V is TRBV30; TRBD1 agrees at 9 bases. The CDR3 is made up of 14 amino acids. The germline CDR1 and CDR2 sequences are GTSNPN and SVGIG (reference sequence). V shed 3 bases, J shed 4 bases, and the junction held 6 bases outside the gene matches. CDR3 protein: CAWRTGGGSTEAFF. CDR3 bases: TGTGCCTGGAGAACAGGGGGCGGGAGCACTGAAGCTTTCTTT.

The J gene is TRBJ1-2, the V gene TRBV4-2, with D unclear. The germline V gene encodes CDR1 LGHNA and CDR2 YNFKEQ. This CDR3 region has 13 residues. Trimming pared 1 base from V and 6 bases from J, leaving 9 bases between. CDR3 region: CASSQVTGNGYTF. Here the CDR3 DNA reads TGTGCCAGCAGCCAAGTCACCGGGAATGGCTACACCTTC.

V is TRBV4-1 and J is TRBJ1-4; no reliable D call. The germline V and J ends were trimmed by 0 bases and 8 bases, with 19 bases remaining between them. Germline CDR1 is MGHRA and CDR2 is YSYEKL. The CDR3 is 17 residues long. CDR3 loop: CASSQDQGSSAREKLFF. In DNA, the CDR3 is TGCGCCAGCAGCCAAGATCAAGGGAGTTCGGCTCGGGAAAAACTGTTTTTT.

The rearrangement links TRBV2 to TRBJ2-2, with 11 bases identical to TRBD2. J was trimmed by 4 bases and V by 6 bases; bases with no gene match: 7. From germline, CDR1 is SNHLY and CDR2 FYNNEI. The CDR3 is 16 residues long. The CDR3 region is CASSPPSGRSTGELFF. The DNA for the CDR3 is TGTGCCAGCAGCCCCCCTAGCGGGAGGAGCACCGGGGAGCTGTTTTTT. Complete variable domain (other parts from reference TRBV2 and TRBJ2-2): EPEVTQTPSHQVTQMGQEVILRCVPISNHLYFYWYRQILGQKVEFLVSFYNNEISEKSEIFDDQFSVERPDGSNFTLKIRSTKLEDSAMYFCASSPPSGRSTGELFFGEGSRLTVL.

V usage is TRBV3-1 (or the pseudogene TRBV3-2) and J usage is TRBJ1-5, with 7 nucleotides matching TRBD1. V was clipped by 3 bases and J by 5 bases; unmatched bases: 4. This CDR3 is 14 amino acids long. Per germline, CDR1 LGHDT and CDR2 YNNKEL (reference sequence). Here the CDR3 reads CASSQWQGDQPQHF. CDR3 DNA sequence: TGTGCCAGCAGCCAGTGGCAGGGGGATCAGCCCCAGCATTTT.

The chain joins TRBV7-2 to TRBJ1-4; D is undetermined. There are 12 residues in the CDR3. Trimming removed 5 bases from V and 8 bases from J, with 9 bases in between. CDR1 is SGHTA and CDR2 is FQGNSA in the germline V gene. The CDR3 DNA reads TGTGCCAGCAGCCTGAGGAAAGAAAAACTGTTTTTT. Its protein product is CASSLRKEKLFF.

This rearrangement joins TRBV5-6 to TRBJ2-3; possibly TRBD2 for D (5 bases). The germline V and J ends were trimmed by 0 bases and 5 bases, with 13 bases remaining between them. The CDR3 covers 15 residues. The germline V gene has CDR1 SGHDT and CDR2 YYEEEE. For the CDR3, the DNA is TGTGCCAGCAGCTTGGGGTGGACTGGCGTAGATACGCAGTATTTT. Residues: CASSLGWTGVDTQYF.

The chain links TRBV28 to TRBJ2-7; no definite D call. The V gene lost 5 bases and the J gene lost 4 bases, with 9 bases spanning the gap. This CDR3 contains 12 residues. The V gene's germline CDR1 is MDHEN and CDR2 SYDVKM. CDR3 residues: CASSGALYEQYF. CDR3 bases: TGTGCCAGCAGTGGTGCACTGTACGAGCAGTACTTC.

Turning to this clone: Distinct nucleotide sequences in the sample also encode this CDR3. CDR3 sequence (DNA): TGTGCCAGCAGTGATCGGGGGAACACCATATATTTT. Amino acids: CASSDRGNTIYF. V is TRBV2 and J is TRBJ1-3; tentative D call: TRBD1 (5 bases). CDR1 is SNHLY, CDR2 FYNNEI, per germline. The ends were cut back, 3 bases at V and 7 bases at J, with 7 bases in the middle. The CDR3 is 12 residues long.

The DNA of the CDR3 is TGTGCCAGCAGTGACAGGGGCAATTCACCCCTCCACTTT. This encodes CASSDRGNSPLHF. The chain links TRBV11-2 to TRBJ1-6; 8 positions agree with TRBD1. CDR3 size: 13 residues. Germline CDR1 SGHAT, CDR2 FQNNGV. V was clipped by 6 bases and J by 7 bases; unmatched bases: 2.

Details on this clone: One end of the junction does not line up with germline, which may come from a read error. The V gene is TRBV5-1, the J gene TRBJ1-6; unclear D gene. CDR1 and CDR2 from the germline V gene are SGHRS and YFSETQ. The CDR3 is 11 residues long. The CDR3 loop reads CASSPAGLLGF. The CDR3 nucleotides read TGCGCCAGCAGCCCAGCTGGACTCCTGGGCTTT. Combining the CDR3 with reference TRBV5-1 and TRBJ1-6 gives the whole variable domain KAGVTQTPRYLIKTRGQQVTLSCSPISGHRSVSWYQQTPGQGLQFLFEYFSETQRNKGNFPGRFSGRQFSNSRSEMNVSTLELGDSALYLCASSPAGLLGFGNGTRLTVT.

About this clone itself: A read error is likely, as this CDR3 ends without the conserved phenylalanine or tryptophan. No DNA is shown, since the ends of the CDR3 on it are uncertain; the CDR3 is the one TCRdb lists. The chain joins TRBV6-7 to TRBJ1-1; the table's D call of TRBD1 was not tested on the DNA. TRBV6-7 is an ORF, with its function uncertain. The CDR3 has 10 amino acids, counting both end residues. CDR3 sequence: CASSSPGGPL.